Below, 11 T cell receptor beta chains from the same sample are listed, as sequenced in a study of blood T cell repertoires in COVID-19 (dated by TCRdb to the early 2020s). Libraries came from the immunoSEQ multiplex PCR assay. TCRdb limited this immuneACCESS table to in-frame rearrangements with V and J called. A share of clones is missing; checked studies link under half to unresolved V genes, and the rest is unexplained. In all, the sample holds 300,000 to 350,000 clones, and 85% to 90% of those were seen once. The leading ten clones occupy about 6.3% of the sample. Material for sequencing was peripheral blood. All receptors derive from a woman aged 50 to 60 with COVID-19, enrolled during active disease.

This chain joins TRBV7-3 and TRBJ1-3; the D is unclear. The CDR3 has 14 residues. Per the germline V gene, CDR1 is SGHTA and CDR2 is FQGTGA. Trimming removed 2 bases from V and 4 bases from J, with 9 bases in between. CDR3 protein: CASSLGPPGNTIYF. The CDR3 DNA follows: TGTGCCAGCAGCTTAGGGCCGCCGGGAAACACCATATATTTT.

The rearrangement links TRBV18 to TRBJ2-7; 7 bases line up with TRBD1. From germline, CDR1 is KGHSH and CDR2 LQKENI. V shed 1 base, J shed 5 bases, and the junction held 2 bases outside the gene matches. CDR3 length equals 13 residues. DNA of the CDR3: TGTGCCAGCTCACCACAACAGGGGAACGAGCAGTACTTC. Translation: CASSPQQGNEQYF.

The chain links TRBV4-3 to TRBJ2-7; 9 bases line up with TRBD1. Germline V gene lookup returns CDR1 LGHNA and CDR2 YSLEER. The CDR3 loop spans 14 amino acids. Trimming took 4 bases from V and 5 from J; bases not matched to a gene: 6. This CDR3 reads CASSRGTGLDEQYF. Written as DNA, the CDR3 is TGCGCCAGCAGCCGAGGGACAGGGCTCGACGAGCAGTACTTC.

There are a few counts of this clone. This rearrangement joins TRBV5-1 to TRBJ2-1, with D tentatively TRBD2 (5 bases). The ends were cut back, 5 bases at V and 1 base at J, with 22 bases in the middle. Germline V gives CDR1 SGHRS, CDR2 YFSETQ. The CDR3 consists of 18 residues. The CDR3 reads CASSSLSKGVPSYNEQFF. The CDR3 coding sequence is TGCGCCAGCAGTTCTTTAAGTAAGGGAGTTCCATCCTACAATGAGCAGTTCTTC. The variable domain in full, with the rest retrieved from reference TRBV5-1 and TRBJ2-1, is KAGVTQTPRYLIKTRGQQVTLSCSPISGHRSVSWYQQTPGQGLQFLFEYFSETQRNKGNFPGRFSGRQFSNSRSEMNVSTLELGDSALYLCASSSLSKGVPSYNEQFFGPGTRLTVL.

In this sample, this clone turned up a few times. The chain couples TRBV19 to TRBJ2-1, with TRBD2 matching 9 bases. V trimming: 6 bases; J trimming: 7 bases; junction bases outside the gene matches: 13. The CDR3 is 16 amino acids. Germline CDR1 LNHDA, CDR2 SQIVND (reference sequence). CDR3 in DNA: TGTGCCAGTAGCCCCCTGGGCAGCGGGAGGCCTAATGAGCAGTTCTTC. Its protein product is CASSPLGSGRPNEQFF.

The chain is built from TRBV19 and TRBJ2-3; 14 bases match TRBD2. The CDR3 has 19 residues. J gave up 3 bases and V 5 bases, and 13 bases lay outside the gene matches. Germline-derived CDR1 and CDR2 are LNHDA and SQIVND (reference sequence). The DNA for the CDR3 is TGTGCCAGTAGTTCTCGGGGACTAGCGGGAGAGGGGCGGACAGATACGCAGTATTTT. Its translation: CASSSRGLAGEGRTDTQYF.

The gene calls are TRBV18 and TRBJ1-1, with D maybe TRBD1 (5 bases). The length of the CDR3 is 13 residues. Germline CDR1 KGHSH, CDR2 LQKENI. The V gene lost 7 bases and the J gene lost 2 bases, with 11 bases spanning the gap. This CDR3 is CASLETVNTEAFF. In DNA, the CDR3 is TGTGCCAGCTTAGAGACAGTAAACACTGAAGCTTTCTTT.

This chain links TRBV18 with TRBJ2-2, with unresolved D. Trimming left V 4 bases short and J 4 bases short, with 10 bases between. Germline-derived CDR1 and CDR2 are KGHSH and LQKENI. This CDR3 comprises 14 residues. The CDR3 DNA sequence: TGTGCCAGCTCACGTGTATCAGGCACCGGGGAGCTGTTTTTT. Translated, it gives CASSRVSGTGELFF. Full variable domain (rest looked up from reference TRBV18 and TRBJ2-2): NAGVMQNPRHLVRRRGQEARLRCSPMKGHSHVYWYRQLPEEGLKFMVYLQKENIIDESGMPKERFSAEFPKEGPSILRIQQVVRGDSAAYFCASSRVSGTGELFFGEGSRLTVL.

This chain uses TRBV14 with TRBJ1-2; no clear D gene. Germline CDR1 SGHDN, CDR2 FVKESK. This CDR3 has 15 residues. V dropped 0 bases and J dropped 4 bases, with 12 bases sitting between them. The CDR3 nucleotides are TGTGCCAGCAGCCAAGATATGGGCAGCCTCTATGGCTACACCTTC. Protein: CASSQDMGSLYGYTF. Combining the CDR3 with reference TRBV14 and TRBJ1-2 gives the whole variable domain EAGVTQFPSHSVIEKGQTVTLRCDPISGHDNLYWYRRVMGKEIKFLLHFVKESKQDESGMPNNRFLAERTGGTYSTLKVQPAELEDSGVYFCASSQDMGSLYGYTFGSGTRLTVV.

The V call is TRBV30, the J call TRBJ1-2; 10 nucleotides align to TRBD1. The CDR3 is made up of 14 amino acids. V trimming: 3 bases; J trimming: 5 bases; junction bases outside the gene matches: 6. The germline V gene has CDR1 GTSNPN and CDR2 SVGIG (reference sequence). The CDR3 coding sequence is TGTGCCTGGAGAGCCGGGACAGGGGTTTATGGCTACACCTTC. Amino acids: CAWRAGTGVYGYTF.

V gene TRBV10-1 combines with J gene TRBJ2-7; 12 nucleotides match TRBD2. CDR3 length equals 15 residues. V dropped 6 bases and J dropped 4; count of bases not matched to a gene: 7. Germline V gene lookup returns CDR1 WNHNN and CDR2 SYGVQD (reference sequence). The CDR3 is CASSRGGTSGYEQYF. CDR3 in DNA: TGCGCCAGCAGCCGAGGGGGGACTAGCGGGTACGAGCAGTACTTC.